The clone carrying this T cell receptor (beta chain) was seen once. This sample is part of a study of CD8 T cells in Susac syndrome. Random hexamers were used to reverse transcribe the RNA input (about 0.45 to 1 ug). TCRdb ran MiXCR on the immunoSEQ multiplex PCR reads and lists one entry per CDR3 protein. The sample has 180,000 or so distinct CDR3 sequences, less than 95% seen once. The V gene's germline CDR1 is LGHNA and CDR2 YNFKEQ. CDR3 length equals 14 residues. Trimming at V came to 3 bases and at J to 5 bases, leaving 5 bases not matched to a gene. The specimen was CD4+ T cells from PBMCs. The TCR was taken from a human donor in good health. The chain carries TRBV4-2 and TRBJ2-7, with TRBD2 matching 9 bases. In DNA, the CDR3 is TGTGCCAGCAGCCAGGGGCTAGCGGGGAACGAGCAGTACTTC. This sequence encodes CASSQGLAGNEQYF.